This is a list of T cell receptor beta chains from one sample in a study of blood T cell repertoires in COVID-19. The repertoire was sequenced with immunoSEQ multiplex PCR; TCRdb's copy has only in-frame clones and lacks some. The table shows about 170,000 clones, with roughly 80% occurring only once. The sample taken for sequencing was peripheral blood. All receptors derive from a woman aged 80 or over with COVID-19, enrolled during active disease. Both conserved end residues are part of each CDR3. The D gene is left open where the match is weak. The size field is filled for only some rows; it gives once, few, many or a size class.

d_call	v_call	clone_size	j_call	cdr3_nt	cdr3_aa
TRBD1	TRBV2	.	TRBJ2-7	TGTGCCAGAAGTACAGGGGGGTCCTACGAGCAGTACTTC	CARSTGGSYEQYF
.	TRBV15	.	TRBJ2-1	TGTGCCACCAGCCCCCCCAGGGGTGAGCAGTTCTTC	CATSPPRGEQFF
.	TRBV25-1	.	TRBJ1-2	TGTGCCAGCAGTGACGGGAACTATGGCTACACCTTC	CASSDGNYGYTF
TRBD1	TRBV5-1	.	TRBJ2-7	TGCGCCAGCAGCGGACAGCCTCAGGGGGCCGGGAGCGGTAACGAGCAGTACTTC	CASSGQPQGAGSGNEQYF
TRBD2	TRBV2	.	TRBJ2-2	TGTGCCAGTTATAGCGGGGTCCTCTCCCCGAACACCGGGGAGCTGTTTTTT	CASYSGVLSPNTGELFF
TRBD1	TRBV6-5	.	TRBJ1-1	TGTGCCAGCAGGACCCAGGGGGTCCGGGGCACTGAAGCTTTCTTT	CASRTQGVRGTEAFF
TRBD1	TRBV5-6	.	TRBJ1-5	TGTGCCAGCAGCAGGGGACAGGGCAATCAGCCCCAGCATTTT	CASSRGQGNQPQHF
TRBD1	TRBV5-1	.	TRBJ1-2	TGCGCCAGCAGCTTGGGGGACAGTTATGGCTACACCTTC	CASSLGDSYGYTF
.	TRBV2	.	TRBJ1-2	TGTGCCAGCACCCAACGGTGGGGAGGGGATGGCTACACCTTC	CASTQRWGGDGYTF
TRBD1	TRBV27	.	TRBJ1-1	TGTGCCAGCAGTTCTGAGACAGGGGGGCCAAATGAAGCTTTCTTT	CASSSETGGPNEAFF
TRBD2	TRBV10-1	few	TRBJ2-1	TGCGCCAGCAGTGAGTGGCGGGGGGCCTACAATGAGCAGTTCTTC	CASSEWRGAYNEQFF
.	TRBV3-1/TRBV3-2	.	TRBJ1-2	TGTGCCAGCAGCCGCTCCGGTGGCTACACCTTC	CASSRSGGYTF
.	TRBV2	.	TRBJ2-2	TGTGCCAGCAGTGGGACTGTAGCGCCCGGGGAGCTGTTTTTT	CASSGTVAPGELFF
TRBD1	TRBV7-8	.	TRBJ1-5	TGTGCCAGCAGCACCTCCTATGGACAGGGGAATCAGCCCCAGCATTTT	CASSTSYGQGNQPQHF
.	TRBV7-3	.	TRBJ2-6	TGTGCCAGCAGCCAGGGCACTCGGGCCAACGTCCTGACTTTC	CASSQGTRANVLTF
.	TRBV11-2	.	TRBJ1-6	TGTGCCAGCAGACTTACAGGGTTATCACCCCTCCACTTT	CASRLTGLSPLHF
TRBD2	TRBV9	.	TRBJ2-3	TGTGCCAGCAGCGCCGCTGGTGGGACTAGCGCAGATACGCAGTATTTT	CASSAAGGTSADTQYF
.	TRBV10-1	.	TRBJ2-7	TGCGCCAGCAGTGTATCGACAGGCTACGAGCAGTACTTC	CASSVSTGYEQYF